Given below is one T cell receptor (beta chain) in context. Its antigen is as yet unknown. TCRdb used MiXCR to reprocess the RACE reads, holding one entry per CDR3 protein. The profile shows some 77,000 distinct CDR3 sequences, 10% of them singletons. This CDR3 region has 12 residues. The V gene's germline CDR1 is SQVTM and CDR2 ANQGSEA. The V gene end was trimmed by 3 bases and the J gene end by 4 bases; junction bases not matched to a gene: 1. The sample is drawn from a study of human T cells and chemical hapten exposure. On the study more broadly: While the roughly 25-week study was under way, patients received diphenylcyclopropenone on the scalp every week.

Time point of the sample: patch test 1, 2 weeks after DPC sensitization. The sample's treatment: therapeutic diphenylcyclopropenone sensitization with weekly scalp DPC. People who gave samples had alopecia, were 18 to 70 years old, and were suitable for DPC. The study, taken as a whole, reports: Positively correlated with patch test score were the counts of PT1 expanded TCRs.

The sequence derives from a woman aged 45-59 years with alopecia areata. Some clones in this sample may be carry-over from other donors' samples. The V gene is TRBV29-1, the J gene TRBJ2-5; 8 bases line up with TRBD1. The sample here was whole blood, taken in connection with sensitization to the hapten diphenylcyclopropenone (DPC). The chain's CDR3 is CSVDTGGETQYF. CDR3 coding DNA: TGCAGCGTTGACACAGGGGGAGAGACCCAGTACTTC.